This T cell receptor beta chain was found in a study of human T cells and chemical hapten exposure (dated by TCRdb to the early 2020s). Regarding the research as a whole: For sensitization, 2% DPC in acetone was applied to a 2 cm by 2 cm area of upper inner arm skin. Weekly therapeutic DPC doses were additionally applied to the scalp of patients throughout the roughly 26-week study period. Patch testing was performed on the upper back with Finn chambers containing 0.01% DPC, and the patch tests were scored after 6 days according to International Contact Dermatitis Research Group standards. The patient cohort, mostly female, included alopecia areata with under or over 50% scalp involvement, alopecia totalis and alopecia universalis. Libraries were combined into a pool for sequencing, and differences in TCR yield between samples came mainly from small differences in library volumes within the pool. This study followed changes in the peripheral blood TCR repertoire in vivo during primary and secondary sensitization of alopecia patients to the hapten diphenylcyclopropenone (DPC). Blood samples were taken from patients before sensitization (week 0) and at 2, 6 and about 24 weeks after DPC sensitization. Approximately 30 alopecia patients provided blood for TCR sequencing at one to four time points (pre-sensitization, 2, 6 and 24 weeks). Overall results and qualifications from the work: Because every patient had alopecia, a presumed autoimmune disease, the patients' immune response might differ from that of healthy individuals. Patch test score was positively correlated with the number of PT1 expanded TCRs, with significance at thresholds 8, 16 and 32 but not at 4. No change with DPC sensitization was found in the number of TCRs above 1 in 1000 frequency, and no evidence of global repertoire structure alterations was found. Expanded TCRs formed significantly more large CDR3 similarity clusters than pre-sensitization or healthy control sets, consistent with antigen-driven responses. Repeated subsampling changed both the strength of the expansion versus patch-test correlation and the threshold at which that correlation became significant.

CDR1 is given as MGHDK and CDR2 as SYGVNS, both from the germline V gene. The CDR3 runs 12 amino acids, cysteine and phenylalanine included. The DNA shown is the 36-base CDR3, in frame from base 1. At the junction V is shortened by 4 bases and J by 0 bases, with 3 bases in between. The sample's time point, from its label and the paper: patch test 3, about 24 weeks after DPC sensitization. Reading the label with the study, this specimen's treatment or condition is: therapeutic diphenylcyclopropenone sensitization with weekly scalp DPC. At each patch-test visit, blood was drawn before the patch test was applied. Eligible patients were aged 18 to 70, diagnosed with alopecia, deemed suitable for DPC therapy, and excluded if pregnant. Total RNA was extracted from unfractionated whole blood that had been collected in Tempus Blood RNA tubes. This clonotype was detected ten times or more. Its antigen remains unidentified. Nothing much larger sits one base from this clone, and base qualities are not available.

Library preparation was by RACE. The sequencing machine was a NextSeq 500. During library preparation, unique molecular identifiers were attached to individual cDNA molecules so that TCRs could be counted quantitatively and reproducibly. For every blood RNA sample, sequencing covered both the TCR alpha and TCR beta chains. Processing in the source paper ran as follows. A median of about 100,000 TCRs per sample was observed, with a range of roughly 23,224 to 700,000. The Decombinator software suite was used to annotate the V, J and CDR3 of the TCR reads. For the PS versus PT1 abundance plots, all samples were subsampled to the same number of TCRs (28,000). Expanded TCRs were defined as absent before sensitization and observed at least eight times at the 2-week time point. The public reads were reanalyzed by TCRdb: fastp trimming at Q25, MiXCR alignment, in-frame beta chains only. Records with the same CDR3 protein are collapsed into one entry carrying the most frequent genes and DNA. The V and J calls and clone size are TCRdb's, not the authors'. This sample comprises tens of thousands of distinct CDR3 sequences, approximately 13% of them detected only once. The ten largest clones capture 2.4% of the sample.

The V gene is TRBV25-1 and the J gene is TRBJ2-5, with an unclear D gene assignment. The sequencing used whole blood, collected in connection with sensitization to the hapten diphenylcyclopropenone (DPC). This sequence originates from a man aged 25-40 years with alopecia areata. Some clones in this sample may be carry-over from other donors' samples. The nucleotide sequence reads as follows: TGTGCCAGCAGTGGGAACCAAGAGACCCAGTACTTC. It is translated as CASSGNQETQYF.